These 31 T cell receptor beta chains came from one sample sequenced in a study of OX40 agonist ivuxolimab in advanced cancers. TCRdb's table, derived via immunoSEQ multiplex PCR, lists solely in-frame clones and lacks some. Altogether about 140,000 clones are present, less than 95% being singletons, with the ten largest covering about 1%. The sequencing used CD4+ or CD8+ T cells sorted from blood, collected in a trial of the OX40 agonist ivuxolimab. The receptors originated from an adult with an advanced solid tumor such as melanoma, head and neck, liver or kidney cancer.

The rearrangement uses TRBV19 and TRBJ2-5; D uncertain. V shed 5 bases and J shed 4 bases, with 14 bases lying between them. Germline CDR1 is LNHDA and CDR2 is SQIVND (reference sequence). CDR3 length: 14 residues. CDR3 sequence reads: CASSARPRGETQYF. Written as DNA, the CDR3 is TGTGCCAGTAGTGCCCGACCGCGAGGAGAGACCCAGTACTTC. Full variable domain (remainder filled in from reference TRBV19 and TRBJ2-5): DGGITQSPKYLFRKEGQNVTLSCEQNLNHDAMYWYRQDPGQGLRLIYYSQIVNDFQKGDIAEGYSVSREKKESFPLTVTSAQKNPTAFYLCASSARPRGETQYFGPGTRLLVL.

This sequence joins TRBV28 and TRBJ2-7; TRBD2 agrees at 7 bases. Germline V gene data show CDR1 as MDHEN and CDR2 as SYDVKM. V was clipped by 6 bases and J by 3 bases; unmatched bases: 11. CDR3 length: 15 residues. The CDR3 sequence: CASRKPGGTGYEQYF. The CDR3 coding sequence is TGTGCCAGCAGGAAACCGGGGGGAACAGGCTACGAGCAGTACTTC. Complete variable domain (other parts from reference TRBV28 and TRBJ2-7): DVKVTQSSRYLVKRTGEKVFLECVQDMDHENMFWYRQDPGLGLRLIYFSYDVKMKEKGDIPEGYSVSREKKERFSLILESASTNQTSMYLCASRKPGGTGYEQYFGPGTRLTVT.

The chain uses TRBV19 and TRBJ2-7; 11 nucleotides line up with TRBD1. Trimming cost V 3 bases and J 2 bases; bases outside gene matches: 6. The germline CDR1 and CDR2 sequences are LNHDA and SQIVND (reference sequence). This CDR3 is 16 amino acids long. The CDR3 nucleotides are TGTGCCAGTAGTATCGGACAGGGGGCCTTTACCTACGAGCAGTACTTC. It is translated as CASSIGQGAFTYEQYF.

The V call is TRBV18, the J call TRBJ1-2; 10 nucleotides align to TRBD1. CDR3 size: 15 residues. V lost 3 bases and J lost 5; bases outside the gene matches: 6. The V gene's germline CDR1 is KGHSH and CDR2 LQKENI. The CDR3 spells CASSPSTGGLYGYTF. The CDR3 coding sequence is TGTGCCAGCTCACCGTCGACAGGGGGCCTGTATGGCTACACCTTC. Filled out from reference TRBV18 and TRBJ1-2, the complete variable domain reads NAGVMQNPRHLVRRRGQEARLRCSPMKGHSHVYWYRQLPEEGLKFMVYLQKENIIDESGMPKERFSAEFPKEGPSILRIQQVVRGDSAAYFCASSPSTGGLYGYTFGSGTRLTVV.

The sample holds one count of this clone. This chain links TRBV7-9 with TRBJ2-5, with a tentative D call TRBD1 (6 bases). The V end lost 5 bases, the J end lost 4 bases, and 11 bases lay between the germline ends. Germline V gene lookup returns CDR1 SEHNR and CDR2 FQNEAQ (reference sequence). This CDR3 is built from 13 residues. The CDR3 loop is CASSATGLETQYF. Here the CDR3 DNA reads TGTGCCAGCAGCGCCACAGGGTTAGAGACCCAGTACTTC.

Worth noting for this clone: Additional DNA sequences in this sample encode the identical CDR3. The chain has TRBV28 and TRBJ1-4; D perhaps matches TRBD1 (6 bases). Germline assignment: CDR1 MDHEN and CDR2 SYDVKM. The CDR3 length is 15 residues. V lost 6 bases to trimming and J lost 0 bases, with 11 bases between them. This CDR3 is CASSLGGATNEKLFF. CDR3 nucleotide sequence: TGTGCCAGCAGCCTAGGGGGAGCAACTAATGAAAAACTGTTTTTT.

J is TRBJ1-5 and V is TRBV7-8; D remains unclear. Per the germline V gene, CDR1 is SGHVS and CDR2 is FQNEAQ. The CDR3 is 15 residues long. V was clipped by 6 bases and J by 2 bases, with 14 bases between them. The CDR3 sequence: CASSRAYLGNQPQHF. The CDR3 nucleotides read TGTGCCAGCAGTCGGGCCTACTTGGGCAATCAGCCCCAGCATTTT. Looking up the rest from reference TRBV7-8 and TRBJ1-5 gives the full variable domain: GAGVSQSPRYKVAKRGQDVALRCDPISGHVSLFWYQQALGQGPEFLTYFQNEAQLDKSGLPSDRFFAERPEGSVSTLKIQRTQQEDSAVYLCASSRAYLGNQPQHFGDGTRLSIL.

The V and J genes are TRBV11-2 and TRBJ2-1; no reliable D call. This CDR3 region has 16 residues. The V end lost 4 bases, the J end lost 1 base, and 14 bases lay between the germline ends. The V gene's germline CDR1 is SGHAT and CDR2 FQNNGV. This CDR3 is CASSSSYTESYNEQFF. The CDR3 DNA sequence: TGTGCCAGCAGCTCCTCTTACACCGAGTCCTACAATGAGCAGTTCTTC.

The CDR3 region is CASSSTSGGYNEQFF. The CDR3 coding sequence is TGTGCCAGCAGCTCGACTAGCGGGGGTTACAATGAGCAGTTCTTC. The chain carries TRBV7-2 and TRBJ2-1, with 12 nucleotides matching TRBD2. The germline CDR1 and CDR2 sequences are SGHTA and FQGNSA. This CDR3 comprises 15 residues. V was pared by 4 bases and J by 4 bases, with 2 bases of the junction left unmatched.

The rearrangement uses TRBV7-2 and TRBJ1-3; D remains unclear. The V gene's germline CDR1 is SGHTA and CDR2 FQGNSA. The CDR3 length is 14 residues. V was trimmed by 5 bases and J by 1 base, leaving 9 bases between them. The chain's CDR3 is CASSRPGSGNTIYF. The CDR3 region has the DNA TGTGCCAGCAGCCGCCCGGGGTCTGGAAACACCATATATTTT.

This clone was seen a single time. The chain carries TRBV6-5 and TRBJ1-2; the D is unclear. There are 10 residues in the CDR3. Germline V gene data show CDR1 as MNHEY and CDR2 as SVGAGI. V gave up 6 bases and J gave up 7 bases, with 6 bases separating them. The CDR3 DNA reads TGTGCCAGCAGAAACGGTGGCTACACCTTC. This gives the protein CASRNGGYTF.

The J gene is TRBJ2-6, the V gene TRBV11-3, with D possibly TRBD2 on 6 matching bases. The germline V gene encodes CDR1 SGHNT and CDR2 YENEEA. With 5 bases removed from V and 0 bases from J, the gap between germline ends came to 14 bases. The CDR3 contains 17 residues. CDR3 protein: CASSPGGGNSGANVLTF. The CDR3 DNA follows: TGTGCCAGCAGCCCAGGCGGAGGGAACTCTGGGGCCAACGTCCTGACTTTC.

The rearrangement uses TRBV10-3 and TRBJ1-1, with D unclear. Germline CDR1 is ENHRY and CDR2 is SYGVKD. The CDR3 runs to 16 residues. V was trimmed by 1 base and J by 0 bases, leaving 12 bases between them. Here the CDR3 DNA reads TGTGCCATCAGTGAGTTTGGGCGGGGTCTGAACACTGAAGCTTTCTTT. Amino acid sequence: CAISEFGRGLNTEAFF.

Concerning this clone: Sequence at one end of the junction differs from germline and may be a read error. The CDR3 sequence: CSARGVDEQYF. DNA of the CDR3: TGCAGTGCAAGAGGAGTCGACGAGCAGTACTTC. The gene calls are TRBV20-1 and TRBJ2-7; D unresolved. The germline V gene has CDR1 DFQATT and CDR2 SNEGSKA (reference sequence). The CDR3 has 11 amino acids.

The chain joins TRBV29-1 to TRBJ1-1; 8 positions agree with TRBD1. CDR3 length: 13 amino acids. J lost 1 base, V lost 7 bases, and 5 bases had no gene match. The V gene's germline CDR1 is SQVTM and CDR2 ANQGSEA. For the CDR3, the DNA is TGCAGCGGAGACAGGGGCCCGAACACTGAAGCTTTCTTT. It encodes CSGDRGPNTEAFF.

The genes are TRBV7-2 and TRBJ2-2; perhaps TRBD1 as D (5 bases). Germline V CDR1 and CDR2: SGHTA, FQGNSA. The V and J ends lost 0 bases and 4 bases respectively, with 12 bases between them. This CDR3 has 16 residues. The CDR3 coding sequence is TGTGCCAGCAGCTTAGCGTCCACAGGCCTCACCGGGGAGCTGTTTTTT. Protein: CASSLASTGLTGELFF.

The chain joins TRBV5-1 to TRBJ1-2, with 9 bases aligning to TRBD1. The V gene's germline CDR1 is SGHRS and CDR2 YFSETQ. This CDR3 spans 13 amino acids. V was pared by 4 bases and J by 7 bases, with 5 bases of the junction left unmatched. The CDR3 DNA sequence: TGCGCCAGCAGCGGCGGACAGGGGACTGGCTACACCTTC. It encodes CASSGGQGTGYTF. Full variable domain (missing parts from reference TRBV5-1 and TRBJ1-2): KAGVTQTPRYLIKTRGQQVTLSCSPISGHRSVSWYQQTPGQGLQFLFEYFSETQRNKGNFPGRFSGRQFSNSRSEMNVSTLELGDSALYLCASSGGQGTGYTFGSGTRLTVV.

V and J are TRBV14 and TRBJ2-3, with D unclear. The V gene's germline CDR1 is SGHDN and CDR2 FVKESK. With 0 bases removed from V and 8 bases from J, the gap between germline ends came to 15 bases. This CDR3 comprises 15 residues. CDR3 nucleotide sequence: TGTGCCAGCAGCCAAGAAACCCTAAGGGCAGCTACGCAGTATTTT. This gives the protein CASSQETLRAATQYF.

This chain joins TRBV7-2 and TRBJ1-4; 10 nucleotides match TRBD1. Germline V lookup: CDR1 SGHTA, CDR2 FQGNSA. Losses at the gene ends were 1 base for V and 8 bases for J; bases not matched to a gene: 4. The CDR3 covers 15 residues. The CDR3 DNA reads TGTGCCAGCAGCTTAGGACAGGGGGCGAGAGAAAAACTGTTTTTT. The encoded protein is CASSLGQGAREKLFF.

The sample holds a few counts of this clone. This chain uses TRBV27 with TRBJ1-1, with D unresolved. With 2 bases removed from V and 1 base from J, the gap between germline ends came to 5 bases. The CDR3 runs to 13 residues. The germline V gene has CDR1 MNHEY and CDR2 SMNVEV (reference sequence). The CDR3 DNA sequence: TGTGCCAGCAGTTTACAGAGGAACACTGAAGCTTTCTTT. This encodes CASSLQRNTEAFF.

The J gene is TRBJ2-2, the V gene TRBV5-1; 7 bases are shared with TRBD1. Germline CDR1 and CDR2: SGHRS and YFSETQ. The CDR3 is made up of 16 amino acids. The V segment lost 4 bases and the J segment 7 bases; nucleotides outside the gene matches: 13. The CDR3 DNA sequence: TGCGCCAGCAGCCTTAACCCTACAGGGGACGGCGGGGAGCTGTTTTTT. It codes for CASSLNPTGDGGELFF.

The chain employs TRBV15 and TRBJ1-2, with 10 bases matching TRBD1. Germline V gene sequence: CDR1 LNHNV, CDR2 YYDKDF (reference sequence). V shed 0 bases, J shed 6 bases, and the junction held 1 base outside the gene matches. The CDR3 is made up of 14 amino acids. CDR3 bases: TGTGCCACCAGCAGAGATGGGACAGGGGATGGCTACACCTTC. It translates to CATSRDGTGDGYTF.

This sequence joins TRBV20-1 and TRBJ1-4; D call uncertain. Germline CDR1 is DFQATT and CDR2 is SNEGSKA (reference sequence). The CDR3 extends over 11 amino acids. The V and J ends lost 0 bases and 7 bases respectively, with 3 bases between them. The CDR3: CSAREREKLFF. The CDR3 bases are TGCAGTGCTAGAGAACGTGAAAAACTGTTTTTT.

This chain's CDR3 is CASSAQHAGELFF. CDR3 nucleotides: TGTGCCAGCAGCGCCCAACACGCCGGGGAGCTGTTTTTT. The rearrangement links TRBV9 to TRBJ2-2; D unresolved. The CDR3 sequence is 13 residues long. Trimming cost V 3 bases and J 6 bases, with 9 bases left between them. The germline CDR1 and CDR2 sequences are SGDLS and YYNGEE.

The V gene is TRBV19, the J gene TRBJ1-4; D is possibly TRBD1 (6 bases). Trimming took off 6 bases at V and 6 bases at J, with 17 bases between the two ends. The length of the CDR3 is 15 residues. Germline V gives CDR1 LNHDA, CDR2 SQIVND (reference sequence). DNA of the CDR3: TGTGCCAGTAGATCCCTGACAGGCGCGGATGAAAAACTGTTTTTT. This translates into CASRSLTGADEKLFF.

The rearrangement links TRBV9 to TRBJ2-3; perhaps TRBD1 as D (6 bases). Deletions cut 0 bases from V and 1 base from J, with 6 bases between. The germline gives CDR1 SGDLS, CDR2 YYNGEE. The CDR3 is made up of 14 amino acids. This CDR3 reads CASSVGQGTDTQYF. The DNA for the CDR3 is TGTGCCAGCAGCGTAGGACAGGGCACAGATACGCAGTATTTT.

The V gene is TRBV25-1, the J gene TRBJ2-7; possibly TRBD2 for D (5 bases). The CDR3 sequence is 14 residues long. Per the germline V gene, CDR1 is MGHDK and CDR2 is SYGVNS. The V and J ends lost 3 bases and 5 bases respectively, with 14 bases between them. In DNA, the CDR3 is TGTGCCAGCAGTGAGGAGTTAGCGATCAACGAGCAGTACTTC. Amino acid sequence: CASSEELAINEQYF.

The chain has TRBV18 and TRBJ2-1; tentative D call: TRBD1 (5 bases). Germline CDR1 is KGHSH and CDR2 is LQKENI. The CDR3 contains 15 residues. V lost 3 bases and J lost 5, with 14 bases in between. CDR3 nucleotides: TGTGCCAGCTCACCTTTACAGGCCTTCAACAATGAGCAGTTCTTC. As protein: CASSPLQAFNNEQFF.

The V gene is TRBV28, the J gene TRBJ2-7; TRBD1 agrees at 11 bases. This CDR3 is 14 amino acids long. Per the germline V gene, CDR1 is MDHEN and CDR2 is SYDVKM. Germline trimming cut 3 bases from V and 8 bases from J; bases unmatched to any gene: 6. The CDR3 loop is CASSLGTGGLQQYF. As DNA, the CDR3 is TGTGCCAGCAGTTTGGGGACAGGGGGGTTGCAGCAGTACTTC.

This clone was observed once. The chain carries TRBV7-8 and TRBJ2-7; TRBD2 might be the D (5 bases). V was shortened by 7 bases and J by 3 bases, with 25 bases between the two germline ends. From germline, CDR1 is SGHVS and CDR2 FQNEAQ. The CDR3 consists of 17 residues. The CDR3 loop is CASNDWRKRENYYEQYF. The CDR3 DNA sequence: TGTGCCAGCAACGATTGGAGGAAAAGGGAGAACTACTACGAGCAGTACTTC.

The gene calls are TRBV30 and TRBJ2-1; D call uncertain. The CDR3 runs 11 residues. Trimming took 8 bases from V and 3 from J, leaving 8 bases between them. From germline, CDR1 is GTSNPN and CDR2 SVGIG (reference sequence). CDR3 amino acids: CAVGLYNEQFF. DNA of the CDR3: TGTGCCGTCGGGCTCTACAATGAGCAGTTCTTC.